The present entry profiles one T cell receptor beta chain with its context. The CDR3 totals 14 residues. Trimming took off 4 bases at V and 4 bases at J, with 11 bases between the two ends. Germline assignment: CDR1 KGHSH and CDR2 LQKENI. The sample comes from a study of cytomegalovirus exposure and HLA in healthy donors. PCR involved 60 Vbeta and 13 Jbeta primers. The method was immunoSEQ multiplex PCR; TCRdb's version includes in-frame clones alone and lacks a portion of them. The sample holds fewer than 150,000 clones, roughly 80% seen once. The chain joins TRBV18 to TRBJ2-1, with a tentative D call TRBD1 (6 bases). The receptor comes from a man aged 55-75 years in good health and CMV-seropositive. The specimen sequenced was PBMCs. The chain's CDR3 is CASSQNRVYNEQFF. The CDR3 DNA reads TGTGCCAGCTCACAAAACAGGGTGTACAATGAGCAGTTCTTC.